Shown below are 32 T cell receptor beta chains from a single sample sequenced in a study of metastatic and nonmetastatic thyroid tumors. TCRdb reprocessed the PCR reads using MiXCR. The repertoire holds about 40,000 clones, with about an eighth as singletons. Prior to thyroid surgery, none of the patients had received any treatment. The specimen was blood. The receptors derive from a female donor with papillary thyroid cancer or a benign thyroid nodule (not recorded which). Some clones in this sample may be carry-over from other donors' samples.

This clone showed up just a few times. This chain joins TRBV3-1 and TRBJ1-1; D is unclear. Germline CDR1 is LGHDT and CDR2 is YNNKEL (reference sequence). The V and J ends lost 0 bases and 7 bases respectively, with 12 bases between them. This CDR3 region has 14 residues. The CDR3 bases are TGTGCCAGCAGCCAAGATTACCGGGGAGGTGAAGCTTTCTTT. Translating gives CASSQDYRGGEAFF.

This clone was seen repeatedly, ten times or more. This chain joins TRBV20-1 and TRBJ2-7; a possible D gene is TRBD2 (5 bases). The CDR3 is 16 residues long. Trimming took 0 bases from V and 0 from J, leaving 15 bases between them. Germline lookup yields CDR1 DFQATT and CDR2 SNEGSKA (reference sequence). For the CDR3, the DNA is TGCAGTGCTAGAGATCCGAGTGGGGAGAGCTCCTACGAGCAGTACTTC. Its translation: CSARDPSGESSYEQYF.

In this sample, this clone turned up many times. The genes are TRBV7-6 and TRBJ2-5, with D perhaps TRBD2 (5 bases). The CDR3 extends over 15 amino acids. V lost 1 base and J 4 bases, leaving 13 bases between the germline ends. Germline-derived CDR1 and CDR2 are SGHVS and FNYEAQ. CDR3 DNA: TGTGCCAGCAGCTTAGAGGTCGAGGGAACAGAGACCCAGTACTTC. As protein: CASSLEVEGTETQYF.

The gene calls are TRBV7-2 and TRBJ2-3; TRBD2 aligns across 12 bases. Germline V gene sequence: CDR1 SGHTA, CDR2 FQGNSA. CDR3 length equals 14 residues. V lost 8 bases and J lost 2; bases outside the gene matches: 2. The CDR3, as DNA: TGTGCCAGCGCTAGCGGGGGGGCCACAGATACGCAGTATTTT. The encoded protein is CASASGGATDTQYF.

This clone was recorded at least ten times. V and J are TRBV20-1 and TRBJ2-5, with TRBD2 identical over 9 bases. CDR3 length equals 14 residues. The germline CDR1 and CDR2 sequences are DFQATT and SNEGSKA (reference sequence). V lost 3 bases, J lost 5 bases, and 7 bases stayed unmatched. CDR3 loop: CSASNSGSGETQYF. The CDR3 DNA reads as TGCAGTGCTAGTAATAGCGGGAGTGGGGAGACCCAGTACTTC.

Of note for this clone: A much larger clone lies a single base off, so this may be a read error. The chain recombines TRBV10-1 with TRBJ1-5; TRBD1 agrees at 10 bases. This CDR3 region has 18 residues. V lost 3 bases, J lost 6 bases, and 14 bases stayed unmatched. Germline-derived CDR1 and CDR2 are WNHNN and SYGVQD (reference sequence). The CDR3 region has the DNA TGCGCCAGCAGTGACCGGGAATCCGACAGGGGGCAAGCTCAGCCCCAGCATTTT. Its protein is CASSDRESDRGQAQPQHF.

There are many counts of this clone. CDR3 sequence reads: CASSLTGMNQPQHF. As DNA, the CDR3 is TGTGCCAGCAGTTTAACAGGGATGAATCAGCCCCAGCATTTT. V usage is TRBV28 and J usage is TRBJ1-5; possible D gene TRBD1, 6 bases. The germline V gene encodes CDR1 MDHEN and CDR2 SYDVKM. The CDR3 runs to 14 residues. Trimming left V 2 bases short and J 4 bases short, with 9 bases between.

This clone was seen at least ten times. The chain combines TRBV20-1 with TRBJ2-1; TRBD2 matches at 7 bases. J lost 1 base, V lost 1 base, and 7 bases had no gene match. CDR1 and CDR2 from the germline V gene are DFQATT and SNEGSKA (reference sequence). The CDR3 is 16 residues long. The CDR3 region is CSARAQGGSSYNEQFF. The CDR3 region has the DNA TGCAGTGCTAGAGCCCAGGGCGGGAGTTCCTACAATGAGCAGTTCTTC.

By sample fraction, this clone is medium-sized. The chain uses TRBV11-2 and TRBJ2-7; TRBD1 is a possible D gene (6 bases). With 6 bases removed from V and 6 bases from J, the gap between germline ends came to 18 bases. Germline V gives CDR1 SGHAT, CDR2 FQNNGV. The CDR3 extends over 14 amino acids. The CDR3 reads CASRPTGKLGEQYF. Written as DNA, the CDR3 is TGTGCCAGCAGACCTACAGGGAAACTTGGCGAGCAGTACTTC.

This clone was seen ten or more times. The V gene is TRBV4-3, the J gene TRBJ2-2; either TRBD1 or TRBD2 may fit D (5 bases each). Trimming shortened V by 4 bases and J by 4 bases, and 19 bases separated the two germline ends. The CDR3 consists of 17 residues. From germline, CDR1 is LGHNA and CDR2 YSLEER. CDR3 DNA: TGCGCCAGCAGCCGTTTCGCCGGTACGGGGACCACCGGGGAGCTGTTTTTT. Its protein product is CASSRFAGTGTTGELFF.

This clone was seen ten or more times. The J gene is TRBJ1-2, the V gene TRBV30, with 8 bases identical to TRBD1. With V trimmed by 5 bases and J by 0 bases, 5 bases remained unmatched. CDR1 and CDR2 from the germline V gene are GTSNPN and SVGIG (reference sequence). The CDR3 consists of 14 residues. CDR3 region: CAWGQGEANYGYTF. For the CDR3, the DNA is TGTGCCTGGGGACAGGGTGAAGCTAACTATGGCTACACCTTC.

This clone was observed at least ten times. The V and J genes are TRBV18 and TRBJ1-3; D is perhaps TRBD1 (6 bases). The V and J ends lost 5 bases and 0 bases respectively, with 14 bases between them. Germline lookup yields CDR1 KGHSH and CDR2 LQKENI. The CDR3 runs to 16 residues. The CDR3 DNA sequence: TGTGCCAGCTCAACAGTAGGGACAAGCTCTGGAAACACCATATATTTT. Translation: CASSTVGTSSGNTIYF.

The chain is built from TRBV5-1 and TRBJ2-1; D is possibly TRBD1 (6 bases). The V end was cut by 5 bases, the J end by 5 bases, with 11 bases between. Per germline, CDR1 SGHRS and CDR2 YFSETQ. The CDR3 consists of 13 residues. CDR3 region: CASSTDRHNEQFF. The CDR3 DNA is TGCGCCAGCAGTACTGACAGGCACAATGAGCAGTTCTTC. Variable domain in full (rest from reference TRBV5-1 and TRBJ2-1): KAGVTQTPRYLIKTRGQQVTLSCSPISGHRSVSWYQQTPGQGLQFLFEYFSETQRNKGNFPGRFSGRQFSNSRSEMNVSTLELGDSALYLCASSTDRHNEQFFGPGTRLTVL.

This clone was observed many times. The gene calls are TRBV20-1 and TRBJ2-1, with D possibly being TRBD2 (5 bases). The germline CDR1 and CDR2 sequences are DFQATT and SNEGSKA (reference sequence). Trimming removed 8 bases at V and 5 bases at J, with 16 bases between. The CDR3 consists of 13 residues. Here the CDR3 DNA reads TGCAGTTCCATTAACCGGGGAAACAATGAGCAGTTCTTC. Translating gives CSSINRGNNEQFF.

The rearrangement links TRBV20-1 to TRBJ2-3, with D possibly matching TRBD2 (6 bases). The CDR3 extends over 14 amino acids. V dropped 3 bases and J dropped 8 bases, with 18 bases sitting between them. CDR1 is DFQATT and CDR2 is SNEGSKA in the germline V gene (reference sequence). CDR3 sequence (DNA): TGCAGTGCTAGCTTGACTAGGGAGCAGTCTACGCAGTATTTT. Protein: CSASLTREQSTQYF.

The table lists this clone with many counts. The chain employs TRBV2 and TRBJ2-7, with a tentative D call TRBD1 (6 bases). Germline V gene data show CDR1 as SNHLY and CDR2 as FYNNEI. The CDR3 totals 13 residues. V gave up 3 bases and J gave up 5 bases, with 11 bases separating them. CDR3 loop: CASSDEDSHEQYF. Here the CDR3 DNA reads TGTGCCAGCAGTGACGAGGACAGCCACGAGCAGTACTTC. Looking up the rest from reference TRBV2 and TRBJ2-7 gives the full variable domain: EPEVTQTPSHQVTQMGQEVILRCVPISNHLYFYWYRQILGQKVEFLVSFYNNEISEKSEIFDDQFSVERPDGSNFTLKIRSTKLEDSAMYFCASSDEDSHEQYFGPGTRLTVT.

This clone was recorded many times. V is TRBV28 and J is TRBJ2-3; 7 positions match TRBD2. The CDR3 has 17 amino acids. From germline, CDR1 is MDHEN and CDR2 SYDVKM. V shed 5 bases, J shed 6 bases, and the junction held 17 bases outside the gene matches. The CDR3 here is CASSPVGSSGLHDTQYF. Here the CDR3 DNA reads TGTGCCAGCAGTCCCGTGGGCAGTAGCGGGCTCCATGATACGCAGTATTTT.

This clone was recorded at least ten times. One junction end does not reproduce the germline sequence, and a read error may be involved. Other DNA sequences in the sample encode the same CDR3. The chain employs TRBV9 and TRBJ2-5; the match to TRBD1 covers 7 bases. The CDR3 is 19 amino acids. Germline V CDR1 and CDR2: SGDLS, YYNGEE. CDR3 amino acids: CASSAVARQGEGVRETQYF. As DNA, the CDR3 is TGCGCCAGCAGCGCAGTCGCAAGACAGGGTGAAGGTGTAAGAGAGACCCAGTACTTC.

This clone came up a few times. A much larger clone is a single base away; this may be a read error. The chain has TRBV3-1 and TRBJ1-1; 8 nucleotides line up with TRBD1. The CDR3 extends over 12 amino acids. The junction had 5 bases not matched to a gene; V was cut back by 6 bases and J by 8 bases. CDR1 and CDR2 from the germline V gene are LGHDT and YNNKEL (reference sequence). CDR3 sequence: CASRQGDREAFF. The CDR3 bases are TGTGCCAGCAGACAGGGGGACAGGGAAGCTTTCTTT.

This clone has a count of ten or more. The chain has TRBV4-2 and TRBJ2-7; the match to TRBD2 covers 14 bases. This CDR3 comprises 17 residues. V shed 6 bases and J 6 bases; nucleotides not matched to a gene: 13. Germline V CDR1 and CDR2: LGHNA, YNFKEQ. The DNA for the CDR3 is TGTGCCAGCAGACCAATGACTAGCGGGAGGGCCGTCCGCGAGCAGTACTTC. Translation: CASRPMTSGRAVREQYF.

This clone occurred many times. In DNA form, the CDR3 reads TGTGCCAGCAGTGAAAAGGCAGGCCACTCCTACGAGCAGTACTTC. Translated: CASSEKAGHSYEQYF. The chain recombines TRBV6-1 with TRBJ2-7; D unclear. V was pared by 2 bases and J by 0 bases, with 11 bases between. The CDR3 has 15 residues. Germline-derived CDR1 and CDR2 are MNHNS and SASEGT.

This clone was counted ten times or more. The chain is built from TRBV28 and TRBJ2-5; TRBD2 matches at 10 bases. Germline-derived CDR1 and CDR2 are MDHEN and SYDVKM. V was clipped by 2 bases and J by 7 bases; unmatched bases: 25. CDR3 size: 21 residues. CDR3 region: CASSLSVRGMTSGPWGGTQYF. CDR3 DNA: TGTGCCAGCAGTTTAAGTGTTCGGGGAATGACTAGCGGGCCCTGGGGGGGGACCCAGTACTTC.

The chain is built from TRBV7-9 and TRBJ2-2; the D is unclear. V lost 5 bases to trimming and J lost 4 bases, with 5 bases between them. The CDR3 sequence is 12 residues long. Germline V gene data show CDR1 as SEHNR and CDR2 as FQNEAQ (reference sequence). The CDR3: CASSRFTGELFF. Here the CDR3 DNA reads TGTGCCAGCAGCCGTTTCACCGGGGAGCTGTTTTTT.

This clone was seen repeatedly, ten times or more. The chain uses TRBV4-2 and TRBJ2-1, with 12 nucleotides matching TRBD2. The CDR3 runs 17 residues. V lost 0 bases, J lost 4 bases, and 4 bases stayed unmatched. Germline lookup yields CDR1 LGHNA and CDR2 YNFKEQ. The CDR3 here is CASSQDLGTSGYNEQFF. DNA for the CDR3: TGTGCCAGCAGCCAAGATCTCGGGACTAGCGGGTACAATGAGCAGTTCTTC.

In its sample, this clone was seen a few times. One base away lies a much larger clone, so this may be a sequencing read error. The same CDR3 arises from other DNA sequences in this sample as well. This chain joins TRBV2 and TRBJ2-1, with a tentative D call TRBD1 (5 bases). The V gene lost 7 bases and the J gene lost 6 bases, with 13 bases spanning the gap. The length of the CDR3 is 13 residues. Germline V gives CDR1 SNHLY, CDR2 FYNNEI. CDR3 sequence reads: CASITGVSNEQFF. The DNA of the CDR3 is TGTGCCAGCATTACAGGAGTAAGCAATGAGCAGTTCTTC.

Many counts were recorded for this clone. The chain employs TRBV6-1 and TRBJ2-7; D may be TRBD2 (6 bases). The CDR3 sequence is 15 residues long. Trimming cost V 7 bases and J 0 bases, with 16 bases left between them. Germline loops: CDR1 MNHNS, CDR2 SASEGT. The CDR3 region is CASILALEPSYEQYF. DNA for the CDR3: TGTGCCAGCATACTAGCCCTGGAGCCCTCCTACGAGCAGTACTTC.

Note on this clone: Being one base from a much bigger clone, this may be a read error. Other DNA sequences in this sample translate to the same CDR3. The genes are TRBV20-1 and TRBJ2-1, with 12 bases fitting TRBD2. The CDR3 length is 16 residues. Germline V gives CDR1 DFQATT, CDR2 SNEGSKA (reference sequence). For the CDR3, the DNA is TGTAGTGCTTGGACTAGCGGGACTGTGACCTACAATGAGCAGTTCTTC. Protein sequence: CSAWTSGTVTYNEQFF.

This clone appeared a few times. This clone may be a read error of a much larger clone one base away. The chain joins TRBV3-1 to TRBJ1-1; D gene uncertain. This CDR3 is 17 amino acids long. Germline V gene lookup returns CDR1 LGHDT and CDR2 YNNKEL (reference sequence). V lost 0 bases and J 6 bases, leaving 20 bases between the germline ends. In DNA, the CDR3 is TGTGCCAGCAGCCAAGATCAAGCCAAGGGCTACTCCGCTGAAGCTTTCTTT. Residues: CASSQDQAKGYSAEAFF.

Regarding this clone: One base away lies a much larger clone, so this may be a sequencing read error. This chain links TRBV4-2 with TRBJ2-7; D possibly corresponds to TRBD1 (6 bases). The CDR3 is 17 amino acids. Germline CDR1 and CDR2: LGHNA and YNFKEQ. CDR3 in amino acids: CASSPYPAAGDAYEQYF. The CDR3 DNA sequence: TGTGCTAGCAGCCCATACCCCGCGGCAGGGGACGCCTACGAGCAGTACTTC.

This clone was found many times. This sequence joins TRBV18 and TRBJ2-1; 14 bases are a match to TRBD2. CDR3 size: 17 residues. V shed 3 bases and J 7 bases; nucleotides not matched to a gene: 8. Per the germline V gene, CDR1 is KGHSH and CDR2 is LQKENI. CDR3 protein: CASSPRRTSGRWNEQFF. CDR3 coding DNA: TGTGCCAGCTCACCTCGAAGGACTAGCGGGAGGTGGAATGAGCAGTTCTTC.

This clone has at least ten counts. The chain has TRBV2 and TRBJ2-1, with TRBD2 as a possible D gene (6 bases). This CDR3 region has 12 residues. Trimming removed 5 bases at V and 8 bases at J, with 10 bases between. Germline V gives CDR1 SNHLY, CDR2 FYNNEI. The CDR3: CASSPSVYEQFF. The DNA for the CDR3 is TGTGCCAGCAGTCCTAGCGTCTATGAGCAGTTCTTC.

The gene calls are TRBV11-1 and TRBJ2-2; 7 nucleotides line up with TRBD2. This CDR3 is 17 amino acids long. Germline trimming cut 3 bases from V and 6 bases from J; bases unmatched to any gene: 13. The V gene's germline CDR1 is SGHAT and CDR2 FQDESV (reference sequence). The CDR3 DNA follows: TGTGCCAGCAGCTTTGGGTTTAGCGGCGGGGGTTCCGGGGAGCTGTTTTTT. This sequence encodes CASSFGFSGGGSGELFF. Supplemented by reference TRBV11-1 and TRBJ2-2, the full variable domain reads EAEVAQSPRYKITEKSQAVAFWCDPISGHATLYWYRQILGQGPELLVQFQDESVVDDSQLPKDRFSAERLKGVDSTLKIQPAELGDSAMYLCASSFGFSGGGSGELFFGEGSRLTVL.